This TCR beta chain derives from a study of vaccination and CD4 T cells after COVID-19. The wider study: Overlapping spike peptides of SARS-CoV-2, HCoV-NL63, HCoV-OC43 and HCoV-229E stimulated the cells. Study-wide results and limits: Researchers looked at relatively few convalescent patients and had no early post-infection timepoints.

The Oncomine TCR Beta short-read assay sequenced DNA from cultured CD4+ T cells. Cultured CD4+ T cells yielded the extracted genomic DNA. TCRdb recomputed calls from the PCR reads with MiXCR, one row per CDR3 protein. In the table there are thousands of distinct CDR3 sequences, more than 25% of which are singletons. This clonotype occurred a few times. Its antigen is still unknown. Treatment in this sample: 10-day PBMC culture with coronavirus spike peptide pools or control peptides (ViraFEST assay). Investigators obtained the unexposed donor's CD4+ T cells before the COVID-19 pandemic (2011-2018). Two million PBMCs per well were cultured with approximately 10 IU/ml IL-2 and approximately 10 ug/ml peptide pools. Half-medium changes with fresh IL-2 medium occurred on days 3 and 7. The junction had 2 bases not matched to a gene; V was cut back by 3 bases and J by 3 bases. Germline CDR1 and CDR2: SGHVS and FNYEAQ. The length of the CDR3 is 14 residues.

The receptor was derived from a human donor in good health. This chain connects TRBV7-6 to TRBJ1-5; TRBD1 agrees at 7 bases. Sequencing was carried out using CD4+ T cells from blood, cultured in vitro. CDR3: CASSFGQDNQPQHF. CDR3 in DNA: TGTGCCAGCAGCTTCGGACAGGACAATCAGCCCCAGCATTTT.